This T cell receptor beta chain was sequenced for a study of radiotherapy plus CTLA-4 blockade in lung cancer. Overall study context: Objective responses were recorded in about 17% of patients, with disease control recorded in 25% to 40%.

With V trimmed by 5 bases and J by 1 base, 4 bases remained unmatched. CDR3 length: 14 residues. The germline V gene has CDR1 LNHDA and CDR2 SQIVND (reference sequence). Data came from immunoSEQ multiplex PCR; TCRdb stores just in-frame clones and leaves some out. The repertoire consists of around 100,000 clones, with roughly 80% occurring once and the leading ten covering approximately 3.5%. The source was peripheral blood, collected from a patient treated with radiotherapy plus ipilimumab. This clonotype was sampled from a human donor with non-small cell lung cancer that progressed on radiotherapy plus ipilimumab. Some clones in this sample may be carry-over from other donors' samples. The chain is built from TRBV19 and TRBJ1-1, with 7 bases that match TRBD1. CDR3 sequence reads: CASSPGTENTEAFF. CDR3 coding DNA: TGTGCCAGTAGTCCCGGGACAGAGAACACTGAAGCTTTCTTT.